This T cell receptor (beta chain) was recorded in a study of blood T cells in healthy people across ages. Whole-study results and caveats: Diversity estimates from one million T cells were considered underestimates. TCR beta diversity per million T cells fell roughly linearly with age. It was the long-lived donors that had more naive CD4+ cells and higher diversity than aged donors.

There are many counts of this clonotype. Its antigen is undetermined. Alongside a J-beta primer mix, a sample-barcoded 5' primer served in a second PCR lasting roughly 7 to 11 cycles. TCRdb recomputed calls from the 5' RACE reads with MiXCR, one row per CDR3 protein. The sample consists of about 1.1 million distinct CDR3 sequences, less than 45% of them appearing once. Researchers report isolating at least 7 million PBMCs per sample. Trimming shortened V by 4 bases and J by 9 bases, and 12 bases separated the two germline ends. This CDR3 has 12 amino acids. This receptor was obtained from a man aged 18 to 29 in good health. Sequencing used blood. The chain employs TRBV12-3 or TRBV12-4 and TRBJ1-2; D is ambiguous. CDR3 in amino acids: CASSSGSLRYTF. The CDR3 coding sequence is TGTGCCAGCAGTTCCGGGTCTCTTCGCTACACCTTC.